Listed below are T cell receptor beta chains from one sample, sequenced in a study of PD-1 blockade in classical Hodgkin lymphoma. Assay used: immunoSEQ multiplex PCR; TCRdb lists only in-frame clones, some missing. The sample includes 20,000 to 25,000 clones, roughly 73% of them seen just once. The source material was peripheral blood mononuclear cells (PBMCs), sampled before the second cycle of nivolumab. The receptors derive from a human donor with classical Hodgkin lymphoma. CDR3s include the opening cysteine and the closing phenylalanine or tryptophan. D genes are given only for firm matches. Clone size is not always given. Where it is, it says once, few, many or a class for expanded clones.

d_gene	v_gene	abundance	j_gene	CDR3aa	CDR3nt
NA	TRBV9	NA	TRBJ1-1	CASSQVLLGEAFF	TGTGCCAGCAGCCAAGTTTTATTAGGTGAAGCTTTCTTT
TRBD1	TRBV27	NA	TRBJ1-1	CASSFDRAAEAFF	TGTGCCAGCAGTTTCGACAGGGCCGCTGAAGCTTTCTTT
NA	TRBV5-6	few	TRBJ2-5	CASSLYPAETGETQYF	TGTGCCAGCAGCTTGTACCCGGCGGAGACGGGAGAGACCCAGTACTTC
TRBD2	TRBV10-3	NA	TRBJ2-3	CAIRASGSSDTQYF	TGTGCCATCAGGGCTAGCGGGAGTTCAGATACGCAGTATTTT
NA	TRBV27	once	TRBJ2-4	CASSPYSVAKNIQYF	TGTGCCAGCAGTCCTTACAGCGTAGCCAAAAACATTCAGTACTTC
NA	TRBV5-1	NA	TRBJ2-7	CASSLGPRDYEQYF	TGCGCCAGCAGCTTGGGACCCCGGGACTACGAGCAGTACTTC
NA	TRBV6-1	NA	TRBJ2-5	CASSAGHTQETQYF	TGTGCCAGCAGTGCTGGACACACGCAAGAGACCCAGTACTTC
TRBD1	TRBV6-4	NA	TRBJ1-2	CASSEGGLNYGYTF	TGTGCCAGCAGTGAAGGGGGCTTGAACTATGGCTACACCTTC
NA	TRBV25-1	NA	TRBJ2-7	CASSRRGGGAYEQYF	TGTGCCAGCAGTCGCAGGGGAGGGGGGGCCTACGAGCAGTACTTC
NA	TRBV15	NA	TRBJ2-1	CATSRSQGYEQFF	TGTGCCACCAGCAGAAGCCAGGGCTATGAGCAGTTCTTC
NA	TRBV25-1	NA	TRBJ1-2	CASSKGNGYTF	TGTGCCAGCAGCAAGGGGAATGGCTACACCTTC
NA	TRBV30	NA	TRBJ2-4	CAWETGFPNIQYF	TGTGCCTGGGAAACGGGCTTCCCAAACATTCAGTACTTC
NA	TRBV13	NA	TRBJ2-5	CASSFWGQETQYF	TGTGCCAGCAGCTTCTGGGGGCAAGAGACCCAGTACTTC
NA	TRBV13	NA	TRBJ2-7	CASSRRGYEQYF	TGTGCCAGCAGCCGACGGGGCTACGAGCAGTACTTC
NA	TRBV6-5	few	TRBJ2-3	CASSYDLAGTQYF	TGTGCCAGCAGTTACGACCTAGCCGGAACGCAGTATTTT
TRBD2	TRBV6-5	NA	TRBJ2-7	CASNPRTSGRREQYF	TGTGCCAGCAACCCAAGGACTAGCGGGAGGCGGGAGCAGTACTTC
TRBD1	TRBV19	NA	TRBJ2-7	CASSTTSGLGQSYEQYF	TGTGCCAGTAGTACGACTTCAGGTTTGGGACAGTCCTACGAGCAGTACTTC
NA	TRBV27	NA	TRBJ2-1	CASSPIGQGGEQFF	TGTGCCAGCAGTCCTATCGGGCAGGGCGGTGAGCAGTTCTTC
TRBD2	TRBV27	NA	TRBJ2-1	CASTSGTSGKSQFF	TGTGCCAGCACCTCCGGGACTAGCGGGAAGTCGCAGTTCTTC
TRBD1	TRBV29-1	NA	TRBJ2-1	CSVTRTGGYEQFF	TGCAGCGTGACCCGGACAGGGGGCTATGAGCAGTTCTTC
NA	TRBV27	once	TRBJ2-7	CASSPVLGPGEQYF	TGTGCCAGCAGCCCCGTTTTAGGACCTGGCGAGCAGTACTTC
TRBD2	TRBV11-2	NA	TRBJ2-3	CASSLVAAGYPDTQYF	TGTGCCAGCAGCTTAGTTGCAGCGGGGTATCCAGATACGCAGTATTTT
TRBD1	TRBV19	NA	TRBJ2-1	CASSSTGGNEQFF	TGTGCCAGTAGTAGTACAGGGGGGAATGAGCAGTTCTTC
NA	TRBV18	NA	TRBJ1-5	CASSPGPNNQPQHF	TGTGCCAGCTCACCGGGGCCGAACAATCAGCCCCAGCATTTT
TRBD2	TRBV6-6	NA	TRBJ2-7	CASSRGSAGGSGEQYF	TGTGCCAGCAGCAGAGGGTCAGCGGGAGGCTCAGGCGAGCAGTACTTC
NA	TRBV10-3	NA	TRBJ2-7	CAITIAGNDEQYF	TGTGCCATCACTATCGCAGGGAATGACGAGCAGTACTTC
NA	TRBV29-1	NA	TRBJ2-5	CSVDAGLQETQYF	TGCAGCGTTGATGCTGGGCTCCAAGAGACCCAGTACTTC
NA	TRBV7-6	NA	TRBJ2-1	CASSLVSTGSYNEQFF	TGTGCCAGCAGCTTAGTGTCCACCGGCTCCTACAATGAGCAGTTCTTC
NA	TRBV6-1	NA	TRBJ2-3	CASSGRAPDTQYF	TGTGCCAGCAGTGGTCGGGCACCAGATACGCAGTATTTT
NA	TRBV5-5	few	TRBJ2-3	CASGGKSTDTQYF	TGTGCCAGCGGAGGGAAATCCACAGATACGCAGTATTTT
NA	TRBV4-1	NA	TRBJ2-7	CASSQGDGAYEQYF	TGCGCCAGCAGCCAAGGGGACGGAGCCTACGAGCAGTACTTC
NA	TRBV29-1	once	TRBJ1-3	CSVAGIGNTIYF	TGCAGCGTTGCAGGGATTGGAAACACCATATATTTT
NA	TRBV12-5	NA	TRBJ1-1	CASGIDSGSTEAFF	TGTGCTAGTGGAATAGACAGTGGGTCTACTGAAGCTTTCTTT
NA	TRBV5-1	NA	TRBJ1-5	CASSTTSGTNQPQHF	TGCGCCAGCAGCACGACAAGTGGCACCAATCAGCCCCAGCATTTT
NA	TRBV15	NA	TRBJ2-7	CATSRDLVRGFPYEQYF	TGTGCCACCAGCAGAGATTTGGTCAGGGGATTTCCCTACGAGCAGTACTTC
NA	TRBV7-8	NA	TRBJ2-7	CASSPSGGLYF	TGTGCCAGCAGCCCGTCTGGGGGCTTATACTTC
NA	TRBV5-1	medium-sized	TRBJ1-1	CASSLQQGGGTEAFF	TGCGCCAGCAGCTTACAACAAGGAGGGGGCACTGAAGCTTTCTTT
NA	TRBV14	NA	TRBJ2-2	CASSQNVGPTGELFF	TGTGCCAGCAGCCAAAACGTAGGCCCCACCGGGGAGCTGTTTTTT
TRBD1	TRBV6-1	NA	TRBJ2-7	CASKKAGTGMYEQYF	TGTGCCAGCAAGAAAGCCGGGACAGGGATGTACGAGCAGTACTTC
NA	TRBV7-9	few	TRBJ2-5	CASLGGNIFAGTQYF	TGTGCCAGCCTAGGGGGGAATATCTTCGCGGGTACCCAGTACTTC
TRBD1	TRBV6-1	NA	TRBJ1-2	CASSDVRDRGLGGYTF	TGTGCCAGCAGTGACGTTAGGGACAGGGGGCTTGGCGGCTACACCTTC
NA	TRBV10-3	NA	TRBJ1-5	CAISESGGSSQPQHF	TGTGCCATCAGTGAGTCAGGGGGAAGTAGTCAGCCCCAGCATTTT
TRBD1	TRBV18	NA	TRBJ2-1	CASSPRGQPYALEQFF	TGTGCCAGCTCACCTCGGGGACAGCCCTACGCTCTGGAGCAGTTCTTC
NA	TRBV4-1	few	TRBJ2-2	CASSRTDPNTGELFF	TGCGCCAGCAGCCGGACAGACCCGAACACCGGGGAGCTGTTTTTT